This TCR beta chain was identified during a study of T cell responses to AZD1222 COVID-19 vaccine (dated by TCRdb to 2020 to 2023). Study-wide context: AZD1222 recipients whose second dose came at about 4 weeks and those whose second dose came at about 12 weeks were combined into one group, since spike-specific TCR depth and breadth did not differ between the two schedules. TCR sequencing was performed for some 250 trial participants, of whom around 200 were given two doses of AZD1222 and approximately 25 were given two doses of MenACWY control vaccine. Trial participants were enrolled by age into subgroups of 18-55, 56-69 and 70-plus years, and around 140, 26 and 57 TCR-sequenced participants, respectively, were included in these subgroups.

What the research found in general, with its limitations: Participants were mostly white British, with more females than males. The authors suggested clonal diversity may have been underestimated. Nearly half of unique spike-specific TCRs reportedly recognized epitopes outside regions mutated in the B.1.351 and B.1.1.7 variants. Conclusions about previously exposed vaccinees are limited, since just five to seven AZD1222 recipients were seropositive for SARS-CoV-2 at baseline. In the small 56-69-year group, the increase in depth fell short of significance, most likely because of low power. Because no samples from the day 14 peak response were available, repertoires could be characterized only after the peak T cell response. A significant rise in spike-specific TCR breadth and depth was observed after two AZD1222 doses relative to day 0 and relative to MenACWY recipients. The vaccine-associated CD4 TCRs covered the entire spike protein, and the dominant responses fell in regions 160-218 and 743-854.

The sample's time point label is to be understood as: baseline before first vaccination. The vaccinee samples were drawn from two UK trials, COV001 and COV002, one of which was a single-blind randomized controlled phase 2/3 trial testing AZD1222 (ChAdOx1 nCoV-19) in healthy adults. For TCRbeta chain sequencing, PBMC samples from trial participants were taken at day 0 and at day 28 after the second dose. Concerning this clone itself: Its cognate antigen has yet to be identified. Base quality data are lacking; no much larger clone is found one base away.

The CDR3 regions of human TCRbeta chains were analyzed by immunosequencing. Regarding the original processing steps: Repertoire TCRs were checked for matches against a reference library of SARS-CoV-2-specific TCRs that had been generated using the MIRA antigen-specificity platform. Breadth was defined as the fraction of unique TCRs that were SARS-CoV-2-associated, and depth was defined as the fraction of total T cells that were SARS-CoV-2-associated. Using the MIRA data, every spike-specific TCR was mapped to the spike region that the TCR reacted to and assigned to either a CD4 or a CD8 class. Log10-transformed breadth and depth values were compared by one-way ANOVA with Sidak's multiple comparisons tests. Drawn from immuneACCESS, this table holds only the in-frame rearrangements with V and J called that TCRdb kept. Clones are partly lost; checked studies trace under half to an unresolved V gene and leave the rest unexplained. The V and J calls and clone size were taken over from that table, and D and trimming were inferred from the DNA. This sample comprises about 150,000 clones, 93% of them detected only once. The ten biggest clones cover roughly 5% of the sample.

V is clipped by 6 bases and J by 8 bases, and the sequence between their germline boundaries is 11 bases long. Inclusive of the bounding cysteine and phenylalanine, the CDR3 is 12 residues long. Kept here is only the CDR3 DNA, which spans 36 bases and is read in frame from base 1. Based on the germline V gene, the CDR1 and CDR2 sequences are MGHRA and YSYEKL. Recombination linked TRBV4-1 to TRBJ2-1; the D gene assignment is perhaps TRBD1 or TRBD2, with each matching 6 bases. This TCR was sampled from an adult in good health. This material consisted of peripheral blood, taken on day 0 of AZD1222 vaccination. The CDR3 protein is CASSRGVDEQFF. The bases read TGCGCCAGCAGTAGGGGGGTGGATGAGCAGTTCTTC.